The clone carrying this T cell receptor beta chain was seen at least ten times. Antigen unknown. TCRdb recomputed calls from the RT-PCR reads with MiXCR, one row per CDR3 protein. The sample carries around 320,000 distinct CDR3 sequences, 20% to 25% recorded once. The sample comes from a study of response to subunit inactivated influenza vaccine. Regarding the study as a whole: The study's authors posited that every seasonal influenza vaccination enlists few new T cells.

The clonotype comes from a man between 50 and 69 years old who received an inactivated influenza vaccine. The source was PBMCs from blood, collected approximately 22 months after vaccination.

CDR3 region: CASSQDRLNQPQHF. The CDR3 DNA reads as TGTGCCAGCAGCCAAGACAGGTTAAATCAGCCCCAGCATTTT. V usage is TRBV4-2 and J usage is TRBJ1-5, with D unresolved. The CDR3 totals 14 residues. CDR1 is LGHNA and CDR2 is YNFKEQ in the germline V gene. Trimming shortened V by 0 bases and J by 4 bases, and 7 bases separated the two germline ends.